This record covers a single TCR beta chain. This clonotype was seen at least ten times. It has no known antigen specificity. No much larger clone exists at a distance of one base, and base qualities are not known. TCR cDNA was synthesized by 5'RACE template switching, through which a universal primer site and unique molecular identifiers were introduced. cDNA synthesis was primed from both the TCR alpha and TCR beta constant segments. Two PCR steps were used to amplify libraries, with sample barcodes and sequencing adapters being added in the second step. Sequencing of the libraries was done on either Illumina HiSeq 2500 (2x100 bp) or NovaSeq (2x150 bp). On the authors' methods: Reads were demultiplexed and collapsed into UMI consensus sequences with MIGEC, and V(D)J alignment was performed with MiXCR. Vaccine-responding clonotypes were defined with edgeR using replicate PBMC samples, requiring FDR below 0.01 and a log2 fold change above 5 up to day 15. CD4 or CD8 identity was assigned to each bulk clonotype according to whether the clonotype was present at higher abundance in the sequenced CD4 repertoire or the sequenced CD8 repertoire. The public sequencing data were trimmed at Q25 with fastp and processed into clonotypes with MiXCR by TCRdb, which kept only in-frame beta chains. One record per CDR3 amino acid sequence lists the most common genes and DNA. These V and J calls originate from TCRdb's pipeline instead of the authors' own analysis. This sample comprises roughly 500,000 distinct CDR3 sequences, over 15% of them detected only once. Of the sample, 14% is held by the ten largest clones.

This specimen belongs to a study of T cells after yellow fever vaccination (dated by TCRdb to the late 2010s). At the level of the whole study: The SMART-Seq v4 Ultra Low Input RNA kit was used to prepare libraries from fractions with low cell numbers. To follow T-cell clones before and after both primary and booster YFV17D yellow fever vaccination, bulk TCR alpha and beta repertoires underwent longitudinal sequencing. Two healthy male donors, one aged 18 to 30 and one aged 30 to 39 years, were included in the cohort. Blood was collected at multiple timepoints before and after primary and secondary immunization, and bulk PBMC replicates and cell subsets were isolated.

The sample's treatment or condition label is to be understood as: live attenuated yellow fever vaccine strain. Two biological replicates of bulk PBMCs were collected at each blood-draw timepoint. PBMCs were isolated from peripheral blood using a standard Ficoll-Paque protocol. RNA was extracted with TriZol from bulk PBMCs, CD4 and CD8 fractions, and dextramer-positive and dextramer-negative fractions. Measured from the cysteine to the phenylalanine, the CDR3 is 14 residues long. Only CDR3 DNA remains: 42 bases, in frame from the first base. V is cut by 0 bases and J by 0 bases, and the space between the germline ends is 6 bases. From the germline V gene (reference sequence), CDR1 is LGHDT and CDR2 is YNNKEL. What the authors observed across the whole study: After the booster, most clones that had expanded after primary vaccination were detected again (around 96% of CD4 and roughly 86% of CD8), suggesting broad maintenance of memory. A small fraction of clonotypes appeared in both the CD4 and CD8 compartments, likely as a result of convergent recombination. Computational filtering was needed because FACS-sorted repertoires could contain abundant contaminating clonotypes from the bulk population. The secondary T-cell response was weaker than the primary response but faster, peaking on day 5 instead of day 15. Because the study included only two donors, the extent to which the findings can be generalized is limited.

Sequences were derived from PBMCs, sampled 15 days after the yellow fever booster vaccination. The source is a man aged 25 to 40 who received the YFV17D yellow fever vaccine. The chain links TRBV3-1 with TRBJ2-7, with the D segment identity uncertain. CDR3 protein: CASSQDRSSYEQYF. The DNA reads TGTGCCAGCAGCCAAGATAGGAGCTCCTACGAGCAGTACTTC.